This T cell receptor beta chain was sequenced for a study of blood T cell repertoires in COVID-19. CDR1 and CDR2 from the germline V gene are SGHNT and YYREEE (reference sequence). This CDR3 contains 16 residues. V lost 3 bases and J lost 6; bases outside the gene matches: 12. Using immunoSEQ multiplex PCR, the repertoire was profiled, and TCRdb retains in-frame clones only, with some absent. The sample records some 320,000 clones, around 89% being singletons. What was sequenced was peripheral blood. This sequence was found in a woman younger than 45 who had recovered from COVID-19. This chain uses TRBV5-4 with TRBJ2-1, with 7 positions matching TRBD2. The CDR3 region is CASSSRGSPGGNEQFF. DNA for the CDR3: TGTGCCAGCAGCTCCCGGGGGAGCCCGGGGGGCAATGAGCAGTTCTTC.